The sequence of this TCR beta chain was determined in a study of cytomegalovirus exposure and HLA in healthy donors. Across the whole study: Out of roughly 170 million T cells, an earlier analysis found about 100 million unique TCR beta sequences in total. Findings and limits, study-wide: When a later analysis compared HLA-associated TCR beta chains with equally common others, the HLA-associated chains turned out to be more clonally expanded and to have lower generation probabilities. It was likely that a cluster of highly shared sequence variants was a sequencing artifact.

Donors were nominally healthy when sampled, though unrecorded immune exposures were likely. This clone was seen only a few times. Its target is not known. The CDR3 contains 14 residues. In germline, CDR1 is LNHDA, CDR2 SQIVND (reference sequence). Between the trimmed V and J ends, which lost 9 bases and 3 bases, there was a span of 15 bases. The study ran its PCR with 60 Vbeta and 13 Jbeta primers. Assay: immunoSEQ multiplex PCR; the TCRdb copy retains only in-frame clones and omits some. Counted here are some 140,000 clones, roughly 80% occurring once; the ten biggest clones make up about 10%. Specimen: PBMCs. The TCR comes from a woman aged 50 to 65 in good health and CMV-seropositive. The gene calls are TRBV19 and TRBJ1-5, with D possibly matching TRBD1 (5 bases). This CDR3 is CASRDDRVNQPQHF. CDR3 nucleotides: TGTGCCAGCAGAGATGACAGAGTCAATCAGCCCCAGCATTTT.